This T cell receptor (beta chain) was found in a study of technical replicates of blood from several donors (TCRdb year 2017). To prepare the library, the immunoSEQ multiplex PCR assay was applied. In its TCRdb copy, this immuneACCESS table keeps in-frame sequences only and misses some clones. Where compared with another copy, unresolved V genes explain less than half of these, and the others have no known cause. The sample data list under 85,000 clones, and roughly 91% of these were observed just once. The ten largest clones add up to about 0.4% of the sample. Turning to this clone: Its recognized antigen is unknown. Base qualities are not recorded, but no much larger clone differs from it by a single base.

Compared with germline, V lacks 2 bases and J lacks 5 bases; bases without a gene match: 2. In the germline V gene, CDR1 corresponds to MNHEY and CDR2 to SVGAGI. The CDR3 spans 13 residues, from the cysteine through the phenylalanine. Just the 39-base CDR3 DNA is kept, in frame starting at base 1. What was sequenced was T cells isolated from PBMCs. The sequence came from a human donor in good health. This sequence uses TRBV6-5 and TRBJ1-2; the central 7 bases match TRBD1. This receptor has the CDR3 CASSYDRVYGYTF. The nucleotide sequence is TGTGCCAGCAGTTACGACAGGGTTTATGGCTACACCTTC.